This passage covers 18 T cell receptor beta chains from one sample sequenced in a study of CD8 T cells in Susac syndrome. Reverse transcription of roughly 0.45 to 1 ug RNA was performed with random hexamers. One entry per CDR3 protein results from TCRdb running MiXCR on the immunoSEQ multiplex PCR reads. Seen here are around 81,000 distinct CDR3 sequences, about 94% observed once, and the top ten hold approximately 0.94%. Sequences were obtained from CD8+ T cells from PBMCs. The origin of the receptors is a human donor with Susac syndrome.

This rearrangement joins TRBV18 to TRBJ1-2; tentative D call: TRBD1 (6 bases). The CDR3 is made up of 16 amino acids. The V end lost 5 bases, the J end lost 2 bases, and 18 bases lay between the germline ends. In germline, CDR1 is KGHSH, CDR2 LQKENI. In nucleotides, the CDR3 is TGTGCCAGCTCAGTCGACACCGGGGGGCAGAACTATGGCTACACCTTC. This encodes CASSVDTGGQNYGYTF.

The V call is TRBV25-1, the J call TRBJ1-2, with 7 nucleotides matching TRBD1. Trimming cost V 4 bases and J 3 bases; bases outside gene matches: 5. There are 14 residues in the CDR3. Germline values: CDR1 MGHDK, CDR2 SYGVNS. The CDR3 sequence is CASSGGTAYYGYTF. CDR3 nucleotides: TGTGCCAGCAGTGGGGGGACAGCGTACTATGGCTACACCTTC.

The rearrangement uses TRBV29-1 and TRBJ2-7; 7 bases agree with TRBD2. This CDR3 is built from 15 residues. Trimming at V came to 6 bases and at J to 0 bases, leaving 11 bases not matched to a gene. Germline-derived CDR1 and CDR2 are SQVTM and ANQGSEA. CDR3 sequence: CSVAGREGSSYEQYF. The CDR3 DNA reads TGCAGCGTGGCAGGGAGGGAGGGAAGCTCCTACGAGCAGTACTTC.

CDR3: CASSWPTGSGTQYF. CDR3 coding DNA: TGTGCCAGCAGCTGGCCGACAGGGTCAGGTACGCAGTATTTT. This chain connects TRBV5-6 to TRBJ2-3; 7 bases agree with TRBD1. This CDR3 has 14 amino acids. V shed 3 bases and J 8 bases; nucleotides not matched to a gene: 9. Germline V lookup: CDR1 SGHDT, CDR2 YYEEEE.

The J gene is TRBJ2-1, the V gene TRBV12-3 or TRBV12-4; no clear D. With 7 bases removed from V and 7 bases from J, the gap between germline ends came to 14 bases. This CDR3 comprises 13 residues. The CDR3 reads CASKNGLKNEQFF. DNA for the CDR3: TGTGCCAGCAAAAACGGGCTGAAAAATGAGCAGTTCTTC.

The chain carries TRBV30 and TRBJ2-5; D not resolved. Trimming pared 5 bases from V and 0 bases from J, leaving 10 bases between. The CDR3 is made up of 13 amino acids. CDR1 and CDR2 from the germline V gene are GTSNPN and SVGIG (reference sequence). CDR3 nucleotide sequence: TGTGCCTGGGCCAGTGGATACCAAGAGACCCAGTACTTC. Translated: CAWASGYQETQYF.

The gene calls are TRBV12-5 and TRBJ2-1, with unresolved D. V was trimmed by 5 bases and J by 4 bases, leaving 9 bases between them. Germline lookup yields CDR1 LGHNT and CDR2 FRNRAP. CDR3 size: 13 residues. The CDR3 sequence is CASGTPRYNEQFF. CDR3 nucleotide sequence: TGTGCTAGTGGTACCCCAAGGTACAATGAGCAGTTCTTC.

The rearrangement links TRBV7-2 to TRBJ2-1, with TRBD2 matching over 8 bases. Germline CDR1 reads SGHTA; CDR2 reads FQGNSA. The V and J ends lost 4 bases and 3 bases, in that order; junction bases with no gene match: 5. The CDR3 covers 15 residues. CDR3 in DNA: TGTGCCAGCAGCTCGTCCGGGACTAGCTACAATGAGCAGTTCTTC. Its protein product is CASSSSGTSYNEQFF.

The chain employs TRBV5-4 and TRBJ2-5; D remains unclear. Trimming shortened V by 2 bases and J by 4 bases, and 6 bases separated the two germline ends. Germline values: CDR1 SGHNT, CDR2 YYREEE (reference sequence). This CDR3 is 12 amino acids long. CDR3 coding DNA: TGTGCCAGCAGCTTTTCTTCAGAGACCCAGTACTTC. It is translated as CASSFSSETQYF.

The J gene is TRBJ2-7, the V gene TRBV7-9, with 11 nucleotides matching TRBD1. CDR1 and CDR2 from the germline V gene are SEHNR and FQNEAQ (reference sequence). J lost 4 bases, V lost 7 bases, and 9 bases had no gene match. The CDR3 loop spans 15 amino acids. The CDR3 DNA is TGTGCCAGCATGGCCTCCGGGACAGGGGGGTACGAGCAGTACTTC. Its protein product is CASMASGTGGYEQYF.

The chain is built from TRBV18 and TRBJ2-1; 11 nucleotides align to TRBD2. Trimming took 3 bases from V and 4 from J; bases not matched to a gene: 5. Germline V gives CDR1 KGHSH, CDR2 LQKENI. This CDR3 is 16 amino acids long. CDR3 bases: TGTGCCAGCTCACCGCCGGGACTAGCGGAGTACAATGAGCAGTTCTTC. Its translation is CASSPPGLAEYNEQFF.

The table lists this clonotype with a count of one. The J gene is TRBJ2-2, the V gene TRBV15; D is uncertain. Germline CDR1 and CDR2: LNHNV and YYDKDF (reference sequence). The length of the CDR3 is 16 residues. The V end was cut by 5 bases, the J end by 7 bases, with 20 bases between. The CDR3 sequence is CATSPSRVVGFGELFF. As DNA, the CDR3 is TGTGCCACCAGCCCCTCCCGGGTGGTAGGATTCGGGGAGCTGTTTTTT.

The chain couples TRBV6-4 to TRBJ2-6, with 8 bases matching TRBD1. With V trimmed by 8 bases and J by 0 bases, 3 bases remained unmatched. The CDR3 has 15 residues. The germline CDR1 and CDR2 sequences are MRHNA and SNTAGT. Here the CDR3 DNA reads TGTGCCAGCGGACAGGGAGGCTCTGGGGCCAACGTCCTGACTTTC. It is translated as CASGQGGSGANVLTF.

The chain carries TRBV4-1 and TRBJ2-1; 8 nucleotides match TRBD1. This CDR3 has 18 residues. V shed 4 bases and J 4 bases; nucleotides not matched to a gene: 15. Germline V gives CDR1 MGHRA, CDR2 YSYEKL. CDR3: CASSLIPPDRVGYNEQFF. CDR3 sequence (DNA): TGCGCCAGCAGCCTCATCCCCCCGGACAGGGTCGGATACAATGAGCAGTTCTTC.

The chain uses TRBV5-6 and TRBJ2-7; weak D call: TRBD1 (6 bases). V was shortened by 4 bases and J by 6 bases, with 14 bases between the two germline ends. CDR1 is SGHDT and CDR2 is YYEEEE in the germline V gene. The length of the CDR3 is 13 residues. CDR3 in DNA: TGTGCCAGCAGCATGGGACAAGGGGTCGAGCAGTACTTC. Translated, it gives CASSMGQGVEQYF.

The V and J genes are TRBV12-5 and TRBJ1-1; D not resolved. This CDR3 contains 12 residues. CDR1 is LGHNT, CDR2 FRNRAP, per germline. V was shortened by 1 base and J by 5 bases, with 5 bases between the two germline ends. CDR3 sequence: CASGLETTEAFF. Here the CDR3 DNA reads TGTGCTAGTGGTTTGGAAACTACTGAAGCTTTCTTT.

The CDR3 coding sequence is TGTGCCAGCAGTGACTCAGGGACTAGCGGCCAGCAGTTCTTC. Amino acid sequence: CASSDSGTSGQQFF. The chain recombines TRBV6-4 with TRBJ2-1; 11 bases match TRBD2. V lost 0 bases to trimming and J lost 11 bases; unmatched junction nucleotides: 3. There are 14 residues in the CDR3. CDR1 is MRHNA, CDR2 SNTAGT, per germline.

The V gene is TRBV7-9, the J gene TRBJ1-5; D remains unclear. The CDR3 runs 13 residues. The V end lost 1 base, the J end lost 7 bases, and 8 bases lay between the germline ends. Germline CDR1 and CDR2: SEHNR and FQNEAQ (reference sequence). The CDR3 sequence is CASSLELRQPQHF. The CDR3 region has the DNA TGTGCCAGCAGCTTAGAACTTCGGCAGCCCCAGCATTTT.